Following are 22 T cell receptor beta chains from one sample sequenced in a study of blood T cell repertoires in COVID-19. Only in-frame clones appear in the TCRdb table, and some are missing; sequencing was by immunoSEQ multiplex PCR. This sample has about 210,000 clones, with around 80% found just once. The specimen was peripheral blood. These receptors were obtained from a man aged 50-60 years with active or convalescent COVID-19.

This clone was seen only a few times. The V gene is TRBV5-6, the J gene TRBJ1-6; D call uncertain. This CDR3 comprises 16 residues. Looked up from germline, CDR1 is SGHDT and CDR2 is YYEEEE. The V end lost 1 base, the J end lost 3 bases, and 11 bases lay between the germline ends. The CDR3 DNA is TGTGCCAGCAGCTTGATTGGGGAGAACTATAATTCACCCCTCCACTTT. Protein: CASSLIGENYNSPLHF.

The V gene is TRBV2, the J gene TRBJ2-1, with D hard to call. This CDR3 is built from 14 residues. CDR1 is SNHLY and CDR2 is FYNNEI in the germline V gene. V lost 4 bases and J 5 bases, leaving 12 bases between the germline ends. The CDR3 DNA sequence: TGTGCCAGCAGTGTTGAACACAACAACAATGAGCAGTTCTTC. Encoded protein: CASSVEHNNNEQFF.

The V gene is TRBV6-5, the J gene TRBJ2-2; 7 bases match TRBD1. Germline V gene data show CDR1 as MNHEY and CDR2 as SVGAGI. V gave up 6 bases and J gave up 5 bases; unmatched junction bases: 6. The CDR3 totals 14 residues. CDR3 sequence: CASSRDRPTGELFF. In DNA, the CDR3 is TGTGCCAGCAGCCGGGACAGACCAACCGGGGAGCTGTTTTTT.

The J gene is TRBJ2-7, the V gene TRBV6-2 or TRBV6-3; D ambiguous. The CDR3 consists of 16 residues. Between the trimmed V and J ends, which lost 5 bases and 2 bases, there was a span of 19 bases. Germline CDR1 MNHEY, CDR2 SVGEGT. For the CDR3, the DNA is TGTGCCAGCAGTCGCCCCTTGGCGGCCCTTACCTACGAGCAGTACTTC. The encoded protein is CASSRPLAALTYEQYF.

The chain couples TRBV2 to TRBJ1-6, with unresolved D. Trimming stripped 6 bases from V and 6 bases from J, with 12 bases between. Per the germline V gene, CDR1 is SNHLY and CDR2 is FYNNEI. The CDR3 is 14 residues long. CDR3 coding DNA: TGTGCCAGCAGCCTGGATGGAGGTAATTCACCCCTCCACTTT. Translating it yields CASSLDGGNSPLHF.

J is TRBJ1-6 and V is TRBV19; 7 bases are a match to TRBD1. The CDR3 extends over 16 amino acids. V shed 6 bases and J 4 bases; nucleotides not matched to a gene: 9. Germline values: CDR1 LNHDA, CDR2 SQIVND (reference sequence). The CDR3 nucleotides are TGTGCCAGTAGCGTCCGGGACAGTATGTATAATTCACCCCTCCACTTT. Translated: CASSVRDSMYNSPLHF.

The rearrangement joins TRBV6-5 to TRBJ1-6, with no clear D. The CDR3 consists of 14 residues. The V gene lost 6 bases and the J gene lost 7 bases, with 13 bases spanning the gap. Germline loops: CDR1 MNHEY, CDR2 SVGAGI. The CDR3 DNA follows: TGTGCCAGCAGATCTGTACTATTAAATTCACCCCTCCACTTT. It yields the protein CASRSVLLNSPLHF.

The CDR3 region is CASNHPPQGAHEQFF. In DNA form, the CDR3 reads TGTGCCAGCAACCACCCCCCACAGGGGGCCCATGAGCAGTTCTTC. This chain links TRBV7-9 with TRBJ2-1, with TRBD1 matching over 9 bases. CDR1 and CDR2 (germline): SEHNR, FQNEAQ (reference sequence). The trim removed 7 bases at V and 8 bases at J, leaving 12 bases unmatched. This CDR3 contains 15 residues.

V and J are TRBV18 and TRBJ1-3; 8 bases fit TRBD1. V trimming: 3 bases; J trimming: 0 bases; junction bases outside the gene matches: 10. This CDR3 contains 18 residues. The V gene's germline CDR1 is KGHSH and CDR2 LQKENI. The CDR3 DNA reads as TGTGCCAGCTCACCTCGCCCACGACAGGGGACCTCTGGAAACACCATATATTTT. This codes for CASSPRPRQGTSGNTIYF.

This chain uses TRBV11-3 with TRBJ1-1; a possible D gene is TRBD1 (5 bases). The CDR3 extends over 14 amino acids. Germline V gene lookup returns CDR1 SGHNT and CDR2 YENEEA. V lost 3 bases to trimming and J lost 0 bases, with 8 bases between them. This CDR3 reads CASSFGGVNTEAFF. CDR3 sequence (DNA): TGTGCCAGCAGCTTCGGGGGGGTGAACACTGAAGCTTTCTTT. The full variable domain, rest sourced from reference TRBV11-3 and TRBJ1-1, is EAGVVQSPRYKIIEKKQPVAFWCNPISGHNTLYWYLQNLGQGPELLIRYENEEAVDDSQLPKDRFSAERLKGVDSTLKIQPAELGDSAVYLCASSFGGVNTEAFFGQGTRLTVV.

CDR3 nucleotides: TGTGCCAGCAGCGCTCTAGCGGGAGCAACCGGGGAGCTGTTTTTT. Translated: CASSALAGATGELFF. V and J are TRBV7-2 and TRBJ2-2; 10 bases line up with TRBD2. The CDR3 runs to 15 residues. V lost 5 bases and J lost 5; bases outside the gene matches: 5. Germline V gene lookup returns CDR1 SGHTA and CDR2 FQGNSA.

This clone is a singleton in its sample. The chain has TRBV6-2 or TRBV6-3 and TRBJ2-2; 7 bases match TRBD2. The germline V gene has CDR1 MNHEY and CDR2 SVGEGT. CDR3 length equals 15 residues. J gave up 5 bases and V 2 bases, and 5 bases lay outside the gene matches. The chain's CDR3 is CASSYRGVRTGELFF. The DNA for the CDR3 is TGTGCCAGCAGTTACCGGGGGGTGCGGACCGGGGAGCTGTTTTTT.

V is TRBV6-5 and J is TRBJ1-2, with 8 bases matching TRBD1. Losses at the gene ends were 6 bases for V and 7 bases for J; bases not matched to a gene: 10. Germline loops: CDR1 MNHEY, CDR2 SVGAGI. The CDR3 totals 14 residues. The CDR3 is CASRFQGAVGGYTF. In DNA, the CDR3 is TGTGCCAGCAGATTCCAGGGGGCAGTGGGTGGCTACACCTTC.

This chain joins TRBV6-6 and TRBJ2-1, with TRBD2 matching over 7 bases. Losses at the gene ends were 5 bases for V and 9 bases for J; bases not matched to a gene: 10. Looked up from germline, CDR1 is MNHNY and CDR2 is SVGAGI (reference sequence). The CDR3 spans 14 residues. The CDR3 DNA reads as TGTGCCAGCAGTGGAGGACTAGGGACGGTTGAGCAGTTCTTC. As protein: CASSGGLGTVEQFF.

The CDR3 nucleotides read TGTGCCAGCAGCGCCGGGACTAGGTCTAGCAATGAGCAGTTCTTC. It is translated as CASSAGTRSSNEQFF. The V call is TRBV2, the J call TRBJ2-1; 8 bases match TRBD2. V trimming: 6 bases; J trimming: 6 bases; junction bases outside the gene matches: 10. Germline V gives CDR1 SNHLY, CDR2 FYNNEI. The CDR3 totals 15 residues. The full variable domain, rest sourced from reference TRBV2 and TRBJ2-1, is EPEVTQTPSHQVTQMGQEVILRCVPISNHLYFYWYRQILGQKVEFLVSFYNNEISEKSEIFDDQFSVERPDGSNFTLKIRSTKLEDSAMYFCASSAGTRSSNEQFFGPGTRLTVL.

The chain couples TRBV7-2 to TRBJ1-2; 7 nucleotides align to TRBD1. Trimming took 1 base from V and 3 from J; bases not matched to a gene: 5. Germline V gene data show CDR1 as SGHTA and CDR2 as FQGNSA. This CDR3 has 15 amino acids. The DNA for the CDR3 is TGTGCCAGCAGCTTAGTAAGGGGGCAGCACTATGGCTACACCTTC. Residues: CASSLVRGQHYGYTF.

J is TRBJ1-2 and V is TRBV24-1, with 7 bases aligning to TRBD1. Unmatched junction bases numbered 7, after V lost 0 bases and J lost 4 bases. The germline gives CDR1 KGHDR, CDR2 SFDVKD. The CDR3 extends over 16 amino acids. The DNA of the CDR3 is TGTGCCACCAGTGATTTGCCCAAACAGGGGACCTATGGCTACACCTTC. This codes for CATSDLPKQGTYGYTF.

Concerning this clone: Within the sample, other DNA sequences also encode this same CDR3. The rearrangement links TRBV29-1 to TRBJ1-1; TRBD1 might be the D (6 bases). Trimming shortened V by 4 bases and J by 8 bases, and 8 bases separated the two germline ends. This CDR3 contains 10 residues. Germline V gene sequence: CDR1 SQVTM, CDR2 ANQGSEA. The CDR3 DNA reads TGCAGCGTTGGAGGGACAGAAGCTTTCTTT. It yields the protein CSVGGTEAFF.

The genes are TRBV24-1 and TRBJ1-2; 9 bases fit TRBD1. With V trimmed by 1 base and J by 6 bases, 5 bases remained unmatched. Germline V gene lookup returns CDR1 KGHDR and CDR2 SFDVKD. The CDR3 spans 15 residues. The CDR3 DNA sequence: TGTGCCACCAGTGATTTAGTCACAGGGGGCGATGGCTACACCTTC. Protein sequence: CATSDLVTGGDGYTF.

The V and J genes are TRBV29-1 and TRBJ1-1; 9 nucleotides align to TRBD1. The CDR3 totals 13 residues. Trimming took 5 bases from V and 2 from J; bases not matched to a gene: 3. Germline loops: CDR1 SQVTM, CDR2 ANQGSEA. Here the CDR3 reads CSVTGQGNTEAFF. CDR3 nucleotides: TGCAGCGTTACGGGACAGGGTAACACTGAAGCTTTCTTT.

This rearrangement joins TRBV5-1 to TRBJ2-7; weak D call: TRBD2 (6 bases). The CDR3 loop spans 15 amino acids. Germline CDR1 SGHRS, CDR2 YFSETQ. V lost 4 bases, J lost 2 bases, and 16 bases lay in between. The CDR3 loop reads CASSRDGGGTYEQYF. In DNA, the CDR3 is TGCGCCAGCAGCCGCGACGGCGGAGGGACCTACGAGCAGTACTTC.

The chain uses TRBV3-1 (or the pseudogene TRBV3-2) and TRBJ2-5; TRBD1 is a possible D gene (5 bases). The CDR3 is made up of 14 amino acids. Germline CDR1 LGHDT, CDR2 YNNKEL (reference sequence). Trimming removed 0 bases from V and 7 bases from J, with 12 bases in between. Here the CDR3 DNA reads TGTGCCAGCAGCCAAGATTCTCCAGGGTTGACCCAGTACTTC. Amino acid sequence: CASSQDSPGLTQYF.